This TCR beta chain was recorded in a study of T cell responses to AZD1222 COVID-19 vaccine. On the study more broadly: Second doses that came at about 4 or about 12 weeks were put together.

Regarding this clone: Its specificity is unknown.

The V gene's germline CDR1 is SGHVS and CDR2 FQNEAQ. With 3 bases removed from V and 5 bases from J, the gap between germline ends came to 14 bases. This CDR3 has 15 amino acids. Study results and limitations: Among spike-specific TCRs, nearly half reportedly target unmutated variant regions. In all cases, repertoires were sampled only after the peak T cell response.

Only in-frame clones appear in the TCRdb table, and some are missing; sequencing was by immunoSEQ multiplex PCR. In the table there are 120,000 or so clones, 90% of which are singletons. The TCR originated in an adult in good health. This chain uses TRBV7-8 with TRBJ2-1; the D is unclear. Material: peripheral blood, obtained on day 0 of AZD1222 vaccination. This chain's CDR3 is CASSLRGMADNEQFF. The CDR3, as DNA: TGTGCCAGCAGCTTGCGTGGTATGGCCGACAATGAGCAGTTCTTC.